These 18 T cell receptor beta chains came from one sample sequenced in a study of T cell repertoires in ileal Crohn's disease. The sample's time point: inflamed ileum from the surgical specimen. Clones were read by immunoSEQ multiplex PCR, and TCRdb kept only the in-frame ones, dropping some. The data contain more than 11,000 clones, around 85% of them seen just once; the ten biggest clones take up approximately 15%. Input material: ileal tissue. These receptors came from an adult with Crohn's disease.

A few counts support this clone. This specimen includes other DNA sequences encoding the same CDR3. This chain uses TRBV9 with TRBJ2-5, with D possibly being TRBD2 (5 bases). Trimming left V 0 bases short and J 4 bases short, with 16 bases between. CDR1 SGDLS and CDR2 YYNGEE come from the germline V gene. The length of the CDR3 is 16 residues. The CDR3 here is CASSVGLGEVGETQYF. The CDR3 region has the DNA TGTGCCAGCAGCGTAGGCCTGGGAGAAGTAGGAGAGACCCAGTACTTC.

The chain employs TRBV19 and TRBJ2-6; possible D gene TRBD2, 5 bases. The germline gives CDR1 LNHDA, CDR2 SQIVND (reference sequence). The CDR3 has 16 amino acids. Between the trimmed V and J ends, which lost 5 bases and 1 base, there was a span of 12 bases. The CDR3 bases are TGTGCCAGTAGTTTCGTCCCGGGATCTGGGGCCAACGTCCTGACTTTC. Residues: CASSFVPGSGANVLTF.

This chain joins TRBV13 and TRBJ2-3; D could derive from TRBD1 or TRBD2 (6 bases each). This CDR3 region has 18 residues. Trimming left V 5 bases short and J 1 base short, with 22 bases between. In germline, CDR1 is PRHDT, CDR2 FYEKMQ (reference sequence). The DNA of the CDR3 is TGTGCCAGCAGCCCCCCCAGACGGGGGCCCGGGGGCACAGATACGCAGTATTTT. Translated, it gives CASSPPRRGPGGTDTQYF.

The gene calls are TRBV11-2 and TRBJ1-1; D perhaps matches TRBD1 (5 bases). The CDR3 contains 12 residues. The germline gives CDR1 SGHAT, CDR2 FQNNGV. The V and J ends lost 6 bases and 11 bases respectively, with 16 bases between them. This chain's CDR3 is CASSPTGGSAFF. CDR3 coding DNA: TGTGCCAGCAGTCCCACGGGGGGGTCGGCTTTCTTT.

This chain joins TRBV9 and TRBJ2-1, with D possibly matching TRBD2 (6 bases). The germline V gene has CDR1 SGDLS and CDR2 YYNGEE. V lost 0 bases, J lost 2 bases, and 12 bases lay in between. The CDR3 spans 16 residues. CDR3 nucleotides: TGTGCCAGCAGCGTAGTTGGAGGGGTTACCTACAATGAGCAGTTCTTC. Its translation is CASSVVGGVTYNEQFF.

The CDR3 DNA reads as TGTGCCAGAGGCCGGGGGGGGCACTATAATTCACCCCTCCACTTT. Amino acids: CARGRGGHYNSPLHF. The rearrangement links TRBV27 to TRBJ1-6; possible D gene TRBD1, 6 bases. V was trimmed by 9 bases and J by 3 bases, leaving 15 bases between them. This CDR3 has 15 residues. In germline, CDR1 is MNHEY, CDR2 SMNVEV (reference sequence).

V gene TRBV5-1 combines with J gene TRBJ2-1, with 8 bases matching TRBD2. Germline V CDR1 and CDR2: SGHRS, YFSETQ. The CDR3 loop spans 15 amino acids. V shed 0 bases and J 4 bases; nucleotides not matched to a gene: 3. DNA for the CDR3: TGCGCCAGCAGCTTGGTGGGCGGGGGGTACAATGAGCAGTTCTTC. Residues: CASSLVGGGYNEQFF.

This chain joins TRBV6-6 and TRBJ1-6; D is undetermined. Trimming stripped 4 bases from V and 8 bases from J, with 3 bases between. The germline V gene has CDR1 MNHNY and CDR2 SVGAGI (reference sequence). This CDR3 is 11 amino acids long. The CDR3 bases are TGTGCCAGCAGTTTTGATTCACCCCTCCACTTT. Its protein product is CASSFDSPLHF.

The V gene is TRBV7-3, the J gene TRBJ2-1; D unresolved. V was clipped by 2 bases and J by 7 bases, with 12 bases between them. Looked up from germline, CDR1 is SGHTA and CDR2 is FQGTGA. The CDR3 spans 14 residues. CDR3 sequence reads: CASSLPGVMNEQFF. The CDR3 DNA reads TGTGCCAGCAGCTTACCTGGCGTAATGAATGAGCAGTTCTTC.

J is TRBJ1-5 and V is TRBV18; 8 positions match TRBD1. V shed 3 bases and J 1 base; nucleotides not matched to a gene: 2. This CDR3 is built from 15 residues. In germline, CDR1 is KGHSH, CDR2 LQKENI. CDR3 amino acids: CASSPNRGSNQPQHF. DNA of the CDR3: TGTGCCAGCTCACCTAACAGGGGGAGCAATCAGCCCCAGCATTTT. Together with reference TRBV18 and TRBJ1-5, the CDR3 gives the full variable domain: NAGVMQNPRHLVRRRGQEARLRCSPMKGHSHVYWYRQLPEEGLKFMVYLQKENIIDESGMPKERFSAEFPKEGPSILRIQQVVRGDSAAYFCASSPNRGSNQPQHFGDGTRLSIL.

This chain joins TRBV18 and TRBJ1-2; D is unclear. This CDR3 has 15 amino acids. Germline V gene lookup returns CDR1 KGHSH and CDR2 LQKENI. Between the trimmed V and J ends, which lost 3 bases and 4 bases, there was a span of 15 bases. CDR3 sequence: CASSPETEPTYGYTF. The CDR3 coding sequence is TGTGCCAGCTCACCGGAAACGGAACCCACCTATGGCTACACCTTC.

This clone was recorded only once. The J gene is TRBJ2-3, the V gene TRBV18; 7 bases are shared with TRBD1. The CDR3 length is 16 residues. Trimming removed 4 bases from V and 2 bases from J; junction bases left unmatched: 9. Germline-derived CDR1 and CDR2 are KGHSH and LQKENI. DNA of the CDR3: TGTGCCAGCTCACGCTATAGGGACAGCTCCACAGATACGCAGTATTTT. Amino acids: CASSRYRDSSTDTQYF.

The V gene is TRBV7-9, the J gene TRBJ2-4; no clear D. This CDR3 contains 17 residues. V shed 5 bases and J shed 0 bases, with 17 bases lying between them. Germline V gives CDR1 SEHNR, CDR2 FQNEAQ (reference sequence). The CDR3 protein is CASSPLGYPIAKNIQYF. CDR3 coding DNA: TGTGCCAGCAGCCCGCTTGGTTACCCAATAGCCAAAAACATTCAGTACTTC.

This clone was seen only a few times. V is TRBV7-7 and J is TRBJ1-5; D unclear. Germline V gene data show CDR1 as SSHAT and CDR2 as FNYEAQ (reference sequence). V dropped 0 bases and J dropped 7 bases, with 7 bases sitting between them. This CDR3 is built from 13 residues. The CDR3 sequence: CASSLAAGQPQHF. CDR3 DNA: TGTGCCAGCAGCTTAGCGGCTGGGCAGCCCCAGCATTTT.

The chain employs TRBV2 and TRBJ2-7; no definite D call. The CDR3 has 12 residues. Per germline, CDR1 SNHLY and CDR2 FYNNEI. Deletions cut 6 bases from V and 1 base from J, with 7 bases between. CDR3 bases: TGTGCCAGCAGGCTGAATTCCTACGAGCAGTACTTC. It codes for CASRLNSYEQYF. Full variable domain (rest looked up from reference TRBV2 and TRBJ2-7): EPEVTQTPSHQVTQMGQEVILRCVPISNHLYFYWYRQILGQKVEFLVSFYNNEISEKSEIFDDQFSVERPDGSNFTLKIRSTKLEDSAMYFCASRLNSYEQYFGPGTRLTVT.

The rearrangement joins TRBV19 to TRBJ2-7; TRBD1 is a possible D gene (5 bases). The germline V gene encodes CDR1 LNHDA and CDR2 SQIVND (reference sequence). V was trimmed by 2 bases and J by 7 bases, leaving 12 bases between them. The CDR3 is 13 amino acids. The CDR3 spells CASSISAGKEQYF. For the CDR3, the DNA is TGTGCCAGTAGTATATCCGCAGGGAAGGAGCAGTACTTC.

The rearrangement uses TRBV5-1 and TRBJ2-7, with 7 bases matching TRBD2. In germline, CDR1 is SGHRS, CDR2 YFSETQ. The CDR3 sequence is 15 residues long. After removal of 0 bases from V and 3 bases from J, the junction contained 6 bases not matched to a gene. CDR3 DNA sequence: TGCGCCAGCAGCTTGGAAGCGGGATCAGGCTACGAGCAGTACTTC. Its protein product is CASSLEAGSGYEQYF. The entire variable domain, with the rest obtained from reference TRBV5-1 and TRBJ2-7, is as follows: KAGVTQTPRYLIKTRGQQVTLSCSPISGHRSVSWYQQTPGQGLQFLFEYFSETQRNKGNFPGRFSGRQFSNSRSEMNVSTLELGDSALYLCASSLEAGSGYEQYFGPGTRLTVT.

This rearrangement joins TRBV2 to TRBJ1-5; D not resolved. CDR3 length: 13 amino acids. Germline CDR1 is SNHLY and CDR2 is FYNNEI. V gave up 8 bases and J gave up 4 bases, with 12 bases separating them. The CDR3 sequence is CASHHLLNQPQHF. The CDR3 DNA reads TGTGCCAGCCATCACTTGTTGAATCAGCCCCAGCATTTT.